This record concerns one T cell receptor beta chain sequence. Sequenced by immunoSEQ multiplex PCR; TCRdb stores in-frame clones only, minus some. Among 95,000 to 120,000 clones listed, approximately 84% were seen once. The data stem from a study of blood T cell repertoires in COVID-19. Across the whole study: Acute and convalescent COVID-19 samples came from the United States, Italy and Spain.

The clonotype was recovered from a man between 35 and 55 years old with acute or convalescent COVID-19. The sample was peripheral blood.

The CDR3 sequence is CASKLALESAEQYF. CDR3 nucleotide sequence: TGTGCCAGCAAGTTGGCGCTAGAGTCGGCCGAGCAGTACTTC. V usage is TRBV6-5 and J usage is TRBJ2-7; D unclear. The CDR3 has 14 residues. Germline values: CDR1 MNHEY, CDR2 SVGAGI. The V gene lost 7 bases and the J gene lost 6 bases, with 19 bases spanning the gap.